The sequence of this T cell receptor beta chain was determined in a study of graft-versus-host responses after intestinal transplantation. From germline, CDR1 is SGHAT and CDR2 FQNNGV. V lost 3 bases, J lost 1 base, and 7 bases stayed unmatched. The CDR3 has 17 residues. In its sample, this clone ranks as medium-sized. Its matching antigen is unknown. The data were produced by immunoSEQ multiplex PCR, yet TCRdb's version contains in-frame clones alone and is incomplete. The sample contains about 51,000 clones, around 90% of which appear only once. This chain connects TRBV11-2 to TRBJ2-3; 10 nucleotides align to TRBD2. The source is a human donor who was the organ donor for an intestinal transplant. Sample: unstimulated CD4+ T cells sorted from spleen or lymph node cells, taken before transplant. As DNA, the CDR3 is TGTGCCAGCAGCTTGGGGATAGCGGGAGGCGGCACAGATACGCAGTATTTT. It is translated as CASSLGIAGGGTDTQYF.